The T cell receptor (beta chain) described here comes from a study of OX40 agonist ivuxolimab in advanced cancers. Study as a whole: Ivuxolimab, which patients received intravenously every 2 weeks, was dosed at 0.01 to 10 mg/kg.

This CDR3 comprises 14 residues. Per germline, CDR1 MNHEY and CDR2 SMNVEV (reference sequence). Trimming stripped 5 bases from V and 8 bases from J, with 15 bases between. This clone was detected a few times. Sequencing used immunoSEQ multiplex PCR; TCRdb keeps in-frame clones, though not all of them. The sample includes 9,500 to 15,000 clones, over 80% of them seen just once. This chain links TRBV27 with TRBJ1-4; D remains ambiguous. The receptor's source is an adult with an advanced solid tumor such as melanoma, head and neck, liver or kidney cancer. The sample consisted of CD4+ or CD8+ T cells sorted from blood, taken in a trial of the OX40 agonist ivuxolimab. For the CDR3, the DNA is TGTGCCAGCAGTCACCCCGAGGCCCCCGAAAAACTGTTTTTT. This translates into CASSHPEAPEKLFF.